This TCR beta chain was recovered during a study of blood T cell repertoires in COVID-19. Looking at the study overall: Samples came from the United States, Italy and Spain, spanning acute and convalescent COVID-19.

V lost 5 bases and J lost 3; bases outside the gene matches: 6. There are 15 residues in the CDR3. Germline V lookup: CDR1 MDHEN, CDR2 SYDVKM. The assay was immunoSEQ multiplex PCR, and TCRdb's table has in-frame clones only and misses some. The data show 210,000 or so clones, with more than 85% seen just once and under 2% held by the top ten. This receptor was obtained from a man aged 35-49 years with active or convalescent COVID-19. The genes are TRBV28 and TRBJ1-2; TRBD1 matches 10 bases. Source material: peripheral blood. CDR3 residues: CASSPRDRGDYGYTF. In DNA, the CDR3 is TGTGCCAGCAGTCCCCGGGACAGGGGCGACTATGGCTACACCTTC.